This TCR beta chain was found in a study of T cell responses to AZD1222 COVID-19 vaccine. Background on the study: Analysis merged second doses at about 4 or about 12 weeks.

Remarks on this clone: What it binds is unknown.

This CDR3 region has 16 residues. Deletions cut 5 bases from V and 2 bases from J, with 18 bases between. Germline V gene data show CDR1 as SGHAT and CDR2 as FQNNGV. Study findings and constraints: Two doses of AZD1222 preceded a rise in Spike-specific TCR breadth and depth. Among the donors, most were white British and more were female, and clonal diversity was possibly underestimated. All repertoire sampling was performed exclusively after the peak T cell response.

The table came from immunoSEQ multiplex PCR; TCRdb's copy has only in-frame clones and leaves some out. The data show 100,000 to 150,000 clones, with about 86% seen just once and 9.5% to 15% held by the top ten. The sequence was obtained from an adult in good health. The chain joins TRBV11-2 to TRBJ1-1; the D gene is possibly TRBD1 (5 bases). This specimen consisted of peripheral blood, obtained on day 0 of AZD1222 vaccination. The CDR3 DNA is TGTGCCAGCAGCCCCTTCTCCAGGGCGGATAACACTGAAGCTTTCTTT. It translates to CASSPFSRADNTEAFF.